The T cell receptor (beta chain) under discussion was sequenced for a study of shared clonotypes between healthy human individuals. Details on this clone: Antigen: not known.

PCR replicates from unsorted PBMC used approximately 290 ng DNA, and this amount was 25,000 to 35,000 T cell genomes. Only in-frame clones appear in the TCRdb table, and some are missing; sequencing was by immunoSEQ multiplex PCR. The sample includes 450,000 to 600,000 clones, 79% seen only once; the top ten take approximately 12%. Those who donated were healthy HIV-negative adults, with no recent acute infections or vaccinations reported. Points from the study as a whole: Sequencing depth was expected to affect clonotype sharing among donors. It was only blood that was sampled, and tissue repertoires likely differ.

V lost 1 base and J lost 2, with 10 bases in between. Germline CDR1 LGHNA, CDR2 YNFKEQ. This CDR3 contains 15 residues. The rearrangement uses TRBV4-2 and TRBJ2-3; a possible D gene is TRBD1 (6 bases). The TCR sequence derives from a middle-aged woman in good health. Some clones in this sample may be carry-over from other donors' samples. Specimen: PBMCs. This chain's CDR3 is CASSQGTVFTDTQYF. CDR3 DNA sequence: TGTGCCAGCAGCCAAGGGACAGTTTTCACAGATACGCAGTATTTT.